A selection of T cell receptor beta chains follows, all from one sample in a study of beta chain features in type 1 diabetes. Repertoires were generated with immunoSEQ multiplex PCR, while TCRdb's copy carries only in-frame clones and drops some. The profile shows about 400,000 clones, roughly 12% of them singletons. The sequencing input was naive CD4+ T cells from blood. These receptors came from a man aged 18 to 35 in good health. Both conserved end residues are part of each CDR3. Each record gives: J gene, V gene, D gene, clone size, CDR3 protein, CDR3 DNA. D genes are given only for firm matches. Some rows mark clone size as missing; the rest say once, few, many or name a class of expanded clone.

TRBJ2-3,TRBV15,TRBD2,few,CATLSGGATDTQYF,TGTGCCACCCTTAGCGGGGGGGCAACAGATACGCAGTATTTT
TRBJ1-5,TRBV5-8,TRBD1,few,CASSLRTGRIDNQPQHF,TGTGCCAGCAGCTTAAGGACAGGGAGGATCGACAATCAGCCCCAGCATTTT
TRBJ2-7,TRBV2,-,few,CASEKDGGSGRYEQYF,TGTGCCAGCGAAAAGGATGGGGGCAGTGGTAGATACGAGCAGTACTTC
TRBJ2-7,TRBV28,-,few,CATRPGGGGEQYF,TGTGCCACACGGCCGGGGGGCGGCGGCGAGCAGTACTTC
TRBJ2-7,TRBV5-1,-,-,CASSSDYQSYEQYF,TGCGCCAGCAGTTCTGACTACCAATCCTACGAGCAGTACTTC
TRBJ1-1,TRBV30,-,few,CAWNTAENTEAFF,TGTGCCTGGAATACGGCGGAGAACACTGAAGCTTTCTTT
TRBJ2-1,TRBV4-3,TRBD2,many,CASSPGLASGSHEQFF,TGCGCCAGCAGCCCAGGGTTGGCTAGCGGGAGTCATGAGCAGTTCTTC
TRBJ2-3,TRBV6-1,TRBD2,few,CASSEGTSGTDTQYF,TGTGCCAGCAGTGAAGGGACTAGCGGCACAGATACGCAGTATTTT
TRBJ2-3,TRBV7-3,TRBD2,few,CASSPNAGGEDTQYF,TGTGCCAGCAGCCCCAACGCGGGGGGAGAAGATACGCAGTATTTT
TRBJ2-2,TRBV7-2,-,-,CASSLVPAGELFF,TGTGCCAGCAGCTTAGTTCCGGCCGGGGAGCTGTTTTTT
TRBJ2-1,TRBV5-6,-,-,CASSLAGLAVINEQFF,TGTGCCAGCAGCTTGGCCGGGCTAGCCGTGATTAATGAGCAGTTCTTC
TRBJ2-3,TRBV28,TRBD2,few,CASSTGTSASTDTQYF,TGTGCCAGCAGTACAGGGACTAGCGCAAGCACAGATACGCAGTATTTT
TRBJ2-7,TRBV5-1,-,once,CASSLLQGSYEQYF,TGCGCCAGCAGCTTGCTACAGGGATCCTACGAGCAGTACTTC
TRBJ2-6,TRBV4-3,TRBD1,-,CASSQSLGQGSGANVLTF,TGCGCCAGCAGCCAAAGTCTTGGACAGGGTTCTGGGGCCAACGTCCTGACTTTC
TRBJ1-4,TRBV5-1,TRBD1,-,CASRGQGNEKLFF,TGCGCCAGCCGGGGACAGGGGAATGAAAAACTGTTTTTT
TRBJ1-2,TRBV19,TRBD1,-,CASRPGQGNYGYTF,TGTGCCAGTAGGCCCGGACAGGGAAACTATGGCTACACCTTC
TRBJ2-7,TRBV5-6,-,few,CASSLNNEQYF,TGTGCCAGCAGCTTGAATAACGAGCAGTACTTC
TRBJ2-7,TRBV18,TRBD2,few,CASSLTAAGVYEQYF,TGTGCCAGCTCACTAACGGCGGCGGGAGTCTACGAGCAGTACTTC
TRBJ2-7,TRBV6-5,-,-,CASSRGHRYEQYF,TGTGCCAGCAGCCGGGGACACCGGTACGAGCAGTACTTC
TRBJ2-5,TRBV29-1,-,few,CSVDVTGVKETQYF,TGCAGCGTTGATGTAACGGGGGTAAAAGAGACCCAGTACTTC
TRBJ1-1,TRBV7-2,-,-,CASSPRGPGTTNTEAFF,TGTGCCAGCAGCCCTAGGGGCCCCGGAACCACGAACACTGAAGCTTTCTTT
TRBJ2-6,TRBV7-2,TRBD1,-,CATTIRDRGNWGANVLTF,TGTGCCACCACGATCCGGGACAGGGGGAATTGGGGGGCCAACGTCCTGACTTTC
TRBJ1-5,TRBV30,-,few,CAWRDDRTLDSNQPQHF,TGTGCCTGGAGAGACGACAGGACCCTTGATAGCAATCAGCCCCAGCATTTT
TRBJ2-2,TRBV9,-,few,CASSVFPGGAGGTGELFF,TGTGCCAGCAGCGTTTTCCCGGGAGGGGCAGGGGGCACCGGGGAGCTGTTTTTT
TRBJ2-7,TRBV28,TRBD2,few,CASSPGLAGPYEQYF,TGTGCCAGCAGTCCGGGACTAGCGGGACCCTACGAGCAGTACTTC
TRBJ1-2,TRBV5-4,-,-,CASSLVGQPYGYTF,TGTGCCAGCAGCTTGGTGGGGCAGCCCTATGGCTACACCTTC
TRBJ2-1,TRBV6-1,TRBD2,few,CASNPAGDFYNEQFF,TGTGCCAGCAATCCAGCGGGGGACTTCTACAATGAGCAGTTCTTC
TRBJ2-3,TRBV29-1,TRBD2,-,CSVEELNSGGILDTQYF,TGCAGCGTTGAAGAGCTGAATAGCGGGGGCATTCTAGATACGCAGTATTTT
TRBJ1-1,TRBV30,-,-,CASGQNTEAFF,TGTGCCTCAGGACAGAACACTGAAGCTTTCTTT